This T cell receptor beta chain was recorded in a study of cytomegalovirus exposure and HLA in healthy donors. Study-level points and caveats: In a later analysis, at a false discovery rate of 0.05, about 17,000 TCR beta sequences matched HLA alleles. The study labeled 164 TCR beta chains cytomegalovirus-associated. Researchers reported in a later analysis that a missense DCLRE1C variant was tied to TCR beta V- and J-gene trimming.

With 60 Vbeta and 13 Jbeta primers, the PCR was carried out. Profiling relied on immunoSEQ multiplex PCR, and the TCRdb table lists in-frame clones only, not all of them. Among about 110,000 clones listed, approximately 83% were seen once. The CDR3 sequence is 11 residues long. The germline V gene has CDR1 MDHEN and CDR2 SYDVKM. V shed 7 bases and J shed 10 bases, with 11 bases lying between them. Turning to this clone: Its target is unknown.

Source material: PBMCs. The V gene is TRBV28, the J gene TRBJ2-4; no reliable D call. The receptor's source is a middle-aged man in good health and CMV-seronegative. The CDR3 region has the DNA TGTGCCAGCACCGCCGAGGAAATTCAGTACTTC. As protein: CASTAEEIQYF.